The entry that follows covers one T cell receptor (beta chain) sequence. The data were taken from a study of blood T cell repertoires in COVID-19. About the research overall: From the United States, Italy and Spain came samples of acute and convalescent COVID-19. PBMCs, B-cell-depleted T cells, or T cells provided the cDNA or gDNA that made up the material.

The germline V gene has CDR1 MNHEY and CDR2 SVGAGI. J was trimmed by 8 bases and V by 6 bases; bases with no gene match: 8. The CDR3 loop spans 15 amino acids. Per the original methods: Reference gene primers were amplified, and this amplification served to estimate nucleated cell counts. Repertoires were generated with immunoSEQ multiplex PCR, while TCRdb's copy carries only in-frame clones and drops some. D and trimming were read from the DNA, whereas the V and J calls and clone size are those reported in that table. The sample lists about 200,000 clones, roughly 86% occurring once. This clonotype was obtained from a woman between 40 and 50 years old with acute or convalescent COVID-19. The sample comprised peripheral blood. This chain connects TRBV6-5 to TRBJ2-1, with TRBD2 identical over 12 bases. The CDR3 nucleotides are TGTGCCAGCAGGGCGACTAGCGGGAGAATACATGAGCAGTTCTTC. Translated: CASRATSGRIHEQFF.